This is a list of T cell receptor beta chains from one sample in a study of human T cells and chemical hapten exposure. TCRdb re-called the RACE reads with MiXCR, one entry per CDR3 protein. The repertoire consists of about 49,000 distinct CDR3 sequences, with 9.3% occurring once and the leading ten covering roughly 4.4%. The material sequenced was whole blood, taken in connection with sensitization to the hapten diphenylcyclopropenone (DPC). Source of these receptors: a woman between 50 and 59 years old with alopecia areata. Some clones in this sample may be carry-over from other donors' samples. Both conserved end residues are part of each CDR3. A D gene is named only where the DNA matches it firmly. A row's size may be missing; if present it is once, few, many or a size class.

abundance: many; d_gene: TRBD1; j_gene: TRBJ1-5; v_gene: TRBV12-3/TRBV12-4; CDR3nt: TGTGCCAGCAGTTTAAGGGGGACAGATAGCAATCAGCCCCAGCATTTT; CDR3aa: CASSLRGTDSNQPQHF
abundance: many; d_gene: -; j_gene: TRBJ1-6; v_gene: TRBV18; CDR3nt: TGTGCCAGCTCACCGGGGCAGCTTCTCTATAATTCACCCCTCCACTTT; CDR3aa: CASSPGQLLYNSPLHF
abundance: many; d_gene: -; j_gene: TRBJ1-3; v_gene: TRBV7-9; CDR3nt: TGTGCCAGCAGCTTAGAGTATTCTGGAAACACCATATATTTT; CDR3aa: CASSLEYSGNTIYF
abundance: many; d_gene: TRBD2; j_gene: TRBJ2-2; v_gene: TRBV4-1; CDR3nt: TGCGCCAGCAGAAAAGGGACTAGCGGGAGTTTAGGCGCCGGGGAGCTGTTTTTT; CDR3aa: CASRKGTSGSLGAGELFF
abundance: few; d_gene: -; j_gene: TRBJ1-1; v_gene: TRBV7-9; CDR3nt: TGTGCCAGCAGCTTAGTTCAGGGGCCGGGATACGAAGCTTTCTTT; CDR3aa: CASSLVQGPGYEAFF
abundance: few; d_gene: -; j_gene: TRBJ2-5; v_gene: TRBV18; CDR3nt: TGTGCCAGCACCCCCCGGGAGCTGGAGACCCAGTACTTC; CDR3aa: CASTPRELETQYF
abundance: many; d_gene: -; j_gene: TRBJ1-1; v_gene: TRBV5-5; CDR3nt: TGTGCCAGCAGCCCTACCTTTGTTCGGAACACTGAAGCTTTCTTT; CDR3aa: CASSPTFVRNTEAFF
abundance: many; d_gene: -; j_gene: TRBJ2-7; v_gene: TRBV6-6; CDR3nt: TGTGCCAGCAGTAAGCCCCCCGAGGGCTCAGGCCGCGAGCAGTACTTC; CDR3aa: CASSKPPEGSGREQYF
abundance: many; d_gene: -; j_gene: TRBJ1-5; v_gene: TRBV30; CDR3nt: TGTGCCTGGAGTCCCGGGCCCCACGCAAATCAGCCCCAGCATTTT; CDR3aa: CAWSPGPHANQPQHF
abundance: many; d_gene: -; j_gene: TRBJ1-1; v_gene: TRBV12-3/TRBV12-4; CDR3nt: TGTGCCAGCAGTTTAGGACGGAGCGTTGAAGCTTTCTTT; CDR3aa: CASSLGRSVEAFF
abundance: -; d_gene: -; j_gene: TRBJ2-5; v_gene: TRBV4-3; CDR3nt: TGCGCCAGCAGCCCCCAGGGGCAGAACTACGCCGAGACCCAGTACTTC; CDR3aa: CASSPQGQNYAETQYF
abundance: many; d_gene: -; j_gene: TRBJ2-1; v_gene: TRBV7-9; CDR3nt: TGTGCTAGCAGCTTAGTGGGCAGTCTAGACCATGAGCAGTTCTTC; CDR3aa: CASSLVGSLDHEQFF
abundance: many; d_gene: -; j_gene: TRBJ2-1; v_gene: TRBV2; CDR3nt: TGTGCCAGCAGTGACTTTGGTAGGGGAGCCAATGAGCAGTTCTTC; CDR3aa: CASSDFGRGANEQFF
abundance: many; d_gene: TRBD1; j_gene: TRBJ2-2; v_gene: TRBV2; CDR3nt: TGTGCCAGCACCGGGACAGGGTTTAACACCGGGGAGCTGTTTTTT; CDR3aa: CASTGTGFNTGELFF
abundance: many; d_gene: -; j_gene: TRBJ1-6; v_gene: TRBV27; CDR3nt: TGTGCCAGCAGTTTATCGCCGAATTCACCCCTCCACTTT; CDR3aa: CASSLSPNSPLHF
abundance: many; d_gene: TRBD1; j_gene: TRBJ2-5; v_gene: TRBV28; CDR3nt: TGTGCCAGCAGCCAATCCAGGACAGGCCGTCAAGAGACCCAGTACTTC; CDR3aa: CASSQSRTGRQETQYF
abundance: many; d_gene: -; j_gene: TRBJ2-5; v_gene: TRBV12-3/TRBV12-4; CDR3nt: TGTGCCAGCAGCCCCCTTACTCGACAAGAGACCCAGTACTTC; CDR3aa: CASSPLTRQETQYF
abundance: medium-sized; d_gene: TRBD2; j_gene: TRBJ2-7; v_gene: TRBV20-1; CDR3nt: TGCAGTGCTAGGGGGGCTAGCGGGAGGGCCGTCGAGCAGTACTTC; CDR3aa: CSARGASGRAVEQYF
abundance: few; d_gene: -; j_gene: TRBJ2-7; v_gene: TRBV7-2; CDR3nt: TGTGCCAGCAGCTTAGCGTACGGCATTTCCTACGAGCAGTACTTC; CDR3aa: CASSLAYGISYEQYF
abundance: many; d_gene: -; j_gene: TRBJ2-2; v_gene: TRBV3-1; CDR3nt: TGTGCCAGCAGCCCTAGACTGACAGGGAGGATCGGGGAGCTGTTTTTT; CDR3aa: CASSPRLTGRIGELFF
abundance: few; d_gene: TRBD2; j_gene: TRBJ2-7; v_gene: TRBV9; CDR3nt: TGTGCCAGCAGCGTAGGGGGGACTACCGAGCAGTACTTC; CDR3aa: CASSVGGTTEQYF
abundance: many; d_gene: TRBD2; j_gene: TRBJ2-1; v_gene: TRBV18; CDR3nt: TGTGCCAGCTCACCACTTGGGACTAGCCGGGACAATGAGCAGTTCTTC; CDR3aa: CASSPLGTSRDNEQFF
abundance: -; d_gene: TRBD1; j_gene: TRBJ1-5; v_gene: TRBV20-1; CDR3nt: TGCAGTGCTAGAGCGGGACAGGGGAGCCATCAGCCCCAGCATTTT; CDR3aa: CSARAGQGSHQPQHF
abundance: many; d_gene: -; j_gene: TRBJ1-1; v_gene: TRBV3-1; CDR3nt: TGTGCCAGCAGCCAATCGGACGCGAACACTGAAGCTTTCTTT; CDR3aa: CASSQSDANTEAFF
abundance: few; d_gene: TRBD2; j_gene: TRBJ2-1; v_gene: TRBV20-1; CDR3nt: TGCAGTGCTAGCGGGAGGGCTCACAATGAGCAGTTCTTC; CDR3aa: CSASGRAHNEQFF
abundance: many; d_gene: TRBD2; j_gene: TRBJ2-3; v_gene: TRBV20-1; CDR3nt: TGCAGTGCTAGAGAAGCGGGGGGCAGGGATACGCAGTATTTT; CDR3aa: CSAREAGGRDTQYF
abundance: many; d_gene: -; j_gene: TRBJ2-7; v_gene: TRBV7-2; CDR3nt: TGTGCCAGCAGCCCGGCTAGGGGGAGTCCCTACGAGCAGTACTTC; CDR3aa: CASSPARGSPYEQYF
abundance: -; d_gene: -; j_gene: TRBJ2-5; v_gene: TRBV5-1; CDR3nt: TGCGCCAGCAGCGGAGAAGAGACCCAGTACTTC; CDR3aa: CASSGEETQYF
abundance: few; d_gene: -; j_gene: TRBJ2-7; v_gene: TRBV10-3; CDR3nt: TGTGCCATCAGTGACGGTTACGAGCAGTACTTC; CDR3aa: CAISDGYEQYF
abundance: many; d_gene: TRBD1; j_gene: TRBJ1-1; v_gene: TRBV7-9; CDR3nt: TGTGCCAGCAGCTTAACAGGGGGGCCTGAAGCTTTCTTT; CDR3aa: CASSLTGGPEAFF
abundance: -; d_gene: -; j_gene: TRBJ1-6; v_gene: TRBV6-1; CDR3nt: TGTGCCAGCAGTGAAGGAGAAGGTCGGGGTAATTCACCCCTCCACTTT; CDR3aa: CASSEGEGRGNSPLHF
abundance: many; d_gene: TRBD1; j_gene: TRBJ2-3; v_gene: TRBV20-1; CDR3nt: TGCAGTGCTCCCGGGACAGGGTTTTTCCCAGATACGCAGTATTTT; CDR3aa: CSAPGTGFFPDTQYF
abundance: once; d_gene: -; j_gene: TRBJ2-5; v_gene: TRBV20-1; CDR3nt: TGCAGTGCTAGAGCCGCGCAGGGTATCGAGACCCAGTACTTC; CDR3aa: CSARAAQGIETQYF
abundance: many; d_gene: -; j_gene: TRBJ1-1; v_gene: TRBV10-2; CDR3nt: TGCGCCAGCAGTGGAGACAAGATAAACACTGAAGCTTTCTTT; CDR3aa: CASSGDKINTEAFF
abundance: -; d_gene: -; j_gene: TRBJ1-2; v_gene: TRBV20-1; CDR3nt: TGCAGTGCTAGGCGGGAGGATTATGGCTACACCTTC; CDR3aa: CSARREDYGYTF
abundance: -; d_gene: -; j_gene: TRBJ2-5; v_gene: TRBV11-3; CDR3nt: TGTGCCAGCAGCTTACATTCTGGAGCGGGAGAGACCCAGTACTTC; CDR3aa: CASSLHSGAGETQYF
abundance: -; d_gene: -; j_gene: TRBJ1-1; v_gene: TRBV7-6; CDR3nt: TGTGCCAGCAGCCCGTTATCTGAAGCTTTCTTT; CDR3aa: CASSPLSEAFF
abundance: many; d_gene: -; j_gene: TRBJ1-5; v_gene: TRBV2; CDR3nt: TGTGCCAGCAGATTCCAGGGTGGCAATCAGCCCCAGCATTTT; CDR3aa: CASRFQGGNQPQHF
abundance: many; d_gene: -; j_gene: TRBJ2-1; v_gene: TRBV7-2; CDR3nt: TGTGCCAGCAGCCAGGACTGGAGCTCCTACAATGAGCAGTTCTTC; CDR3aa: CASSQDWSSYNEQFF
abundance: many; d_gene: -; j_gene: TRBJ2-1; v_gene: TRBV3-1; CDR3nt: TGTGCCAGCAGCCAAGATAAAGGACACAATGAGCAGTTCTTC; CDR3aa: CASSQDKGHNEQFF
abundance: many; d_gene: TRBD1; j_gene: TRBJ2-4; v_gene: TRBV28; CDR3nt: TGTGCCAGCAGTTCTAGGGACAGGGTCGTCAAAAACATTCAGTACTTC; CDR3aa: CASSSRDRVVKNIQYF
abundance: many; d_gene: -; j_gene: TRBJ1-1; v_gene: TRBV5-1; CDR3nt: TGCGCCAGCAGCTCACAGGGTGCGAACACTGAAGCTTTCTTT; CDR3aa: CASSSQGANTEAFF
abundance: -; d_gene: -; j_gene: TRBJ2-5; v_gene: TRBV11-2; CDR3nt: TGTGCCAGCAGCTTAGGACCAACTCAGAAGGGGACCCAGTACTTC; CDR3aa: CASSLGPTQKGTQYF
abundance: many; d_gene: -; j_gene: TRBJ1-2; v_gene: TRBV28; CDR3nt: TGTGCCAGCAGTTTATCGAGTCTCGGCTACACCTTC; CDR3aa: CASSLSSLGYTF
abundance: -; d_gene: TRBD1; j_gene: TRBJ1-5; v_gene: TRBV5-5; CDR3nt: TGTGCCAGCAGCTCCGGGACAGGGTATCAGCCCCAGCATTTT; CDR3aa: CASSSGTGYQPQHF
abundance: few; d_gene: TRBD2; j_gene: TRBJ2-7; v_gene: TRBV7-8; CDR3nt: TGTGCCAGCATGGCCGGGACTAGCGGAGGGGCCTACGAGCAGTACTTC; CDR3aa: CASMAGTSGGAYEQYF
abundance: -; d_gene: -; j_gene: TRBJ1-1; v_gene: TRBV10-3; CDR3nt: TGTGCCATCAGTGACAGGGTGAACACTGAAGCTTTCTTT; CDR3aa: CAISDRVNTEAFF
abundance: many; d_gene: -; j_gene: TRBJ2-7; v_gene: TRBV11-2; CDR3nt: TGTGCCAGCAGCTTTGGTATTACCTCCGGGACCCAGTCCTACGAGCAGTACTTC; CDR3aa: CASSFGITSGTQSYEQYF
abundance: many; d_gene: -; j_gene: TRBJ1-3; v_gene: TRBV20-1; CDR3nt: TGCAGTGCTAGAGAGGGTAACACCATATATTTT; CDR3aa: CSAREGNTIYF
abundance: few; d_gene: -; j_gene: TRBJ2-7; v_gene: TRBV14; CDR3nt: TGTGCCAGCAGCCAAGGGATGAGAACCTCCCGGGACGAGCAGTACTTC; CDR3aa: CASSQGMRTSRDEQYF
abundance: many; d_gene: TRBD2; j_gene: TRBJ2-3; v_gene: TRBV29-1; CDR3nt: TGCAGCGTCTCTAGCGGACTGGCAGATACGCAGTATTTT; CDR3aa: CSVSSGLADTQYF
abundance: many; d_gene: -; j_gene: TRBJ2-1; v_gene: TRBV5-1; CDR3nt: TGCGCCAGCAGCTTGTCCGGCCTGGGGAATGAGCAGTTCTTC; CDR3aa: CASSLSGLGNEQFF